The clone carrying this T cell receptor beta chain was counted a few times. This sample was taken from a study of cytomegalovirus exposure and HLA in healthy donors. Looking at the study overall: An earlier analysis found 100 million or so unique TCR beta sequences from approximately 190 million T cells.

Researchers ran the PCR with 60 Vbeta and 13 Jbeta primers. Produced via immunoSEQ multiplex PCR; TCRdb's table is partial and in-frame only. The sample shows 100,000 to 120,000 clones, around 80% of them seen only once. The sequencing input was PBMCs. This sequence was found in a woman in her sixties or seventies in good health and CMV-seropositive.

CDR3 nucleotide sequence: TGCAGTGCTACACATGGAGAGACCCAGTACTTC. It yields the protein CSATHGETQYF. This rearrangement joins TRBV20-1 to TRBJ2-5; D uncertain. The CDR3 is made up of 11 amino acids. The germline V and J ends were trimmed by 4 bases and 4 bases, with 7 bases remaining between them. The germline V gene encodes CDR1 DFQATT and CDR2 SNEGSKA (reference sequence).